The clone carrying this TCR beta chain was picked up a small number of times. This entry is derived from a study of blood T cell repertoires in COVID-19. Background on the study: Specimens from acute and convalescent COVID-19 originated in the United States, Italy and Spain.

CDR1 is LNHDA and CDR2 is SQIVND in the germline V gene (reference sequence). The CDR3 loop spans 19 amino acids. Trimming took off 7 bases at V and 6 bases at J, with 30 bases between the two ends. The authors' processing: Nucleated cell counts were estimated from reference gene primer amplification. Assay: immunoSEQ multiplex PCR; the TCRdb copy retains only in-frame clones and omits some. V, J and clone size reflect that table, while D and trimming were determined from the DNA. The sample comprises approximately 480,000 clones, around 90% of which are singletons, and around 0.64% rests with the top ten. The study drew participants aged 18 to 89 years from roughly 25 US areas. What the recovered Cohort 3 donors had was two negative PCRs, clearance, or symptom resolution.

J is TRBJ2-2 and V is TRBV19; perhaps TRBD1 as D (6 bases). This TCR came from a woman between 18 and 30 years old who had recovered from COVID-19. What was sequenced was PBMCs or T cells enriched from blood (not recorded which). The CDR3 sequence: CASIQGAQGLLSAPGELFF. The CDR3 bases are TGTGCCAGTATCCAGGGTGCGCAGGGGTTGTTATCGGCCCCCGGGGAGCTGTTTTTT.